The next 32 T cell receptor beta chains were all read from a single sample in a study of blood T cell repertoires in COVID-19. Data came from immunoSEQ multiplex PCR; TCRdb stores just in-frame clones and leaves some out. This sample yields some 300,000 clones, of which around nine tenths are seen a single time; over 8.5% belongs to the top ten. Input material: PBMCs or T cells enriched from blood (not recorded which). The source of these receptors is a woman in her twenties or thirties who had recovered from COVID-19.

This clone was counted a single time. V is TRBV4-1 and J is TRBJ2-3; 8 bases are a match to TRBD2. J was trimmed by 0 bases and V by 4 bases; bases with no gene match: 12. CDR1 and CDR2 from the germline V gene are MGHRA and YSYEKL. The CDR3 loop spans 18 amino acids. The DNA of the CDR3 is TGCGCCAGCAGCCGCGGCAGCGGGGGTGATTCTAGCACAGATACGCAGTATTTT. The encoded protein is CASSRGSGGDSSTDTQYF.

The chain recombines TRBV18 with TRBJ2-4, with 8 positions matching TRBD2. Germline-derived CDR1 and CDR2 are KGHSH and LQKENI. The CDR3 runs to 21 residues. V was pared by 3 bases and J by 3 bases, with 22 bases of the junction left unmatched. CDR3 region: CASSPATDGRAEGSGKNIQYF. CDR3 nucleotides: TGTGCCAGCTCACCCGCGACGGACGGGAGGGCAGAAGGGAGTGGCAAAAACATTCAGTACTTC.

V and J are TRBV7-2 and TRBJ2-3; 10 bases are a match to TRBD2. V lost 5 bases, J lost 5 bases, and 7 bases stayed unmatched. The CDR3 is 15 residues long. Germline loops: CDR1 SGHTA, CDR2 FQGNSA. CDR3 DNA: TGTGCCAGCAGCCTCACTAGCGGGAAGGAAGATACGCAGTATTTT. Its protein product is CASSLTSGKEDTQYF.

This rearrangement joins TRBV12-5 to TRBJ2-5, with 12 nucleotides matching TRBD2. Germline CDR1 and CDR2: LGHNT and FRNRAP. The V and J ends lost 2 bases and 5 bases, in that order; junction bases with no gene match: 6. This CDR3 contains 16 residues. This chain's CDR3 is CASGLMVLAGGETQYF. In DNA, the CDR3 is TGTGCTAGTGGTTTGATGGTGCTAGCGGGAGGGGAGACCCAGTACTTC. The complete variable domain, with remaining parts taken from reference TRBV12-5 and TRBJ2-5, reads DARVTQTPRHKVTEMGQEVTMRCQPILGHNTVFWYRQTMMQGLELLAYFRNRAPLDDSGMPKDRFSAEMPDATLATLKIQPSEPRDSAVYFCASGLMVLAGGETQYFGPGTRLLVL.

This chain links TRBV11-2 with TRBJ2-1; 7 positions match TRBD1. This CDR3 is built from 15 residues. V shed 6 bases, J shed 10 bases, and the junction held 15 bases outside the gene matches. Germline CDR1 and CDR2: SGHAT and FQNNGV. CDR3 protein: CASRYKRLQGLEQFF. DNA for the CDR3: TGTGCCAGCAGATATAAGAGACTACAGGGGTTAGAGCAGTTCTTC.

The rearrangement uses TRBV10-3 and TRBJ1-2; tentatively, D is TRBD1 (5 bases). The CDR3 contains 14 residues. V lost 3 bases and J lost 4, with 12 bases in between. CDR1 and CDR2 from the germline V gene are ENHRY and SYGVKD. Here the CDR3 DNA reads TGTGCCATCAGTGAATCGGGGGGGAGCTATGGCTACACCTTC. Encoded protein: CAISESGGSYGYTF.

The J gene is TRBJ2-2, the V gene TRBV21-1; no DNA check was done on the table's D call, TRBD2. TRBV21-1 is tagged as a pseudogene. This CDR3 has 15 residues. The CDR3 reads CASNPLGECTGELFF. The CDR3, as DNA: TGTGCCAGCAACCCACTTGGGGAGTGCACCGGGGAGCTGTTTTTT.

This rearrangement joins TRBV4-1 to TRBJ2-7; 11 nucleotides line up with TRBD2. The CDR3 contains 19 residues. Germline loops: CDR1 MGHRA, CDR2 YSYEKL. The V segment lost 1 base and the J segment 3 bases; nucleotides outside the gene matches: 14. CDR3 in DNA: TGCGCCAGCAGCCAAGCTCTTTTTAGTCTAGCGGGAGGTTACTACGAGCAGTACTTC. Translating it yields CASSQALFSLAGGYYEQYF.

This chain joins TRBV7-2 and TRBJ2-7; the match to TRBD2 covers 7 bases. There are 14 residues in the CDR3. The germline CDR1 and CDR2 sequences are SGHTA and FQGNSA. V dropped 6 bases and J dropped 4; count of bases not matched to a gene: 9. The CDR3 coding sequence is TGTGCCAGCAGTCCCGGGACTAACTCGTACGAGCAGTACTTC. Protein product: CASSPGTNSYEQYF.

This chain uses TRBV6-5 with TRBJ2-2; D is perhaps TRBD2 (5 bases). Trimming took 6 bases from V and 9 from J, leaving 11 bases between them. This CDR3 is 12 amino acids long. CDR1 is MNHEY and CDR2 is SVGAGI in the germline V gene. CDR3 DNA: TGTGCCAGCAGCCCGGACTTTCGGGAGCTGTTTTTT. Translating it yields CASSPDFRELFF.

This sequence joins TRBV11-2 and TRBJ2-5; 7 bases are a match to TRBD2. This CDR3 has 16 residues. The ends lost 2 bases at V and 2 bases at J; junction bases unmatched: 8. Per germline, CDR1 SGHAT and CDR2 FQNNGV. CDR3 sequence: CASSLPLAATQETQYF. CDR3 in DNA: TGTGCCAGCAGCTTACCCCTAGCGGCGACTCAAGAGACCCAGTACTTC.

The J gene is TRBJ1-6, the V gene TRBV6-6, with 9 bases that match TRBD1. This CDR3 is 16 amino acids long. Trimming at V came to 6 bases and at J to 10 bases, leaving 13 bases not matched to a gene. The germline V gene has CDR1 MNHNY and CDR2 SVGAGI (reference sequence). CDR3 sequence: CASRITGGGDRSPLHF. The CDR3 nucleotides read TGTGCCAGCAGGATAACAGGGGGCGGGGATCGGTCACCCCTCCACTTT.

A note on this clone: The sample contains more than one DNA sequence encoding this CDR3. This chain connects TRBV5-1 to TRBJ1-1; possible D gene TRBD1, 5 bases. Per germline, CDR1 SGHRS and CDR2 YFSETQ. CDR3 length equals 14 residues. V shed 0 bases and J shed 4 bases, with 10 bases lying between them. In DNA, the CDR3 is TGCGCCAGCAGCTTGGCCGGTAGGGGCACTGAAGCTTTCTTT. Translating it yields CASSLAGRGTEAFF.

Written as DNA, the CDR3 is TGTGCCAGCAGCTGGGGACTAGCGGGAGGGGAAGATACGCAGTATTTT. Protein sequence: CASSWGLAGGEDTQYF. This chain uses TRBV11-2 with TRBJ2-3, with 16 bases aligning to TRBD2. The CDR3 totals 16 residues. The V gene's germline CDR1 is SGHAT and CDR2 FQNNGV. With 4 bases clipped from V and 5 bases from J, the junction kept 3 bases outside the gene matches.

The chain has TRBV4-2 and TRBJ1-1; TRBD1 matches 8 bases. Per germline, CDR1 LGHNA and CDR2 YNFKEQ. Trimming at V came to 5 bases and at J to 4 bases, leaving 9 bases not matched to a gene. The CDR3 loop spans 15 amino acids. CDR3 sequence: CASSYTTGGSTEAFF. CDR3 in DNA: TGTGCCAGCAGCTATACAACAGGGGGTTCCACTGAAGCTTTCTTT.

The rearrangement links TRBV10-3 to TRBJ2-1; a possible D gene is TRBD2 (6 bases). Per germline, CDR1 ENHRY and CDR2 SYGVKD. CDR3 length equals 13 residues. V shed 10 bases and J shed 7 bases, with 17 bases lying between them. CDR3 amino acids: CASLTGVGNEQFF. The DNA of the CDR3 is TGTGCCAGCTTAACGGGGGTGGGGAATGAGCAGTTCTTC.

The chain joins TRBV6-5 to TRBJ1-1; D possibly corresponds to TRBD1 (6 bases). Germline loops: CDR1 MNHEY, CDR2 SVGAGI. V shed 2 bases and J shed 10 bases, with 11 bases lying between them. The CDR3 loop spans 12 amino acids. This CDR3 is CASSYGGGRAFF. DNA for the CDR3: TGTGCCAGCAGTTACGGCGGGGGGCGAGCTTTCTTT.

The CDR3 DNA reads as TGTGCCAGCAGCGGGCCGGGACTAGCGGGACCTGACTCCTACAATGAGCAGTTCTTC. This codes for CASSGPGLAGPDSYNEQFF. The chain has TRBV7-9 and TRBJ2-1; 13 bases map to TRBD2. The V segment lost 5 bases and the J segment 0 bases; nucleotides outside the gene matches: 10. The length of the CDR3 is 19 residues. Germline assignment: CDR1 SEHNR and CDR2 FQNEAQ (reference sequence).

The chain couples TRBV6-2 or TRBV6-3 to TRBJ2-7; TRBD2 matches at 11 bases. CDR3 size: 14 residues. J gave up 2 bases and V 5 bases, and 2 bases lay outside the gene matches. The germline CDR1 and CDR2 sequences are MNHEY and SVGEGT. The CDR3 reads CASSLGLAAYEQYF. In nucleotides, the CDR3 is TGTGCCAGCAGTCTGGGACTAGCGGCCTACGAGCAGTACTTC.

V is TRBV28 and J is TRBJ2-2, with 8 bases identical to TRBD2. V lost 5 bases, J lost 2 bases, and 4 bases stayed unmatched. Per germline, CDR1 MDHEN and CDR2 SYDVKM. The CDR3 loop spans 15 amino acids. CDR3 nucleotide sequence: TGTGCCAGCAGTCAGACTAGCGATAACACCGGGGAGCTGTTTTTT. It is translated as CASSQTSDNTGELFF. The complete variable domain, with remaining parts taken from reference TRBV28 and TRBJ2-2, reads DVKVTQSSRYLVKRTGEKVFLECVQDMDHENMFWYRQDPGLGLRLIYFSYDVKMKEKGDIPEGYSVSREKKERFSLILESASTNQTSMYLCASSQTSDNTGELFFGEGSRLTVL.

This clone was found once. The chain is built from TRBV11-3 and TRBJ2-1; perhaps TRBD1 as D (5 bases). In germline, CDR1 is SGHNT, CDR2 YENEEA. The ends were cut back, 6 bases at V and 6 bases at J, with 15 bases in the middle. The length of the CDR3 is 14 residues. The DNA of the CDR3 is TGTGCCAGCAGTTGGCAGGGAAGTGTCAATGAGCAGTTCTTC. It codes for CASSWQGSVNEQFF.

The chain combines TRBV9 with TRBJ1-1, with unresolved D. Germline CDR1 is SGDLS and CDR2 is YYNGEE. The CDR3 consists of 14 residues. V gave up 1 base and J gave up 3 bases, with 10 bases separating them. Here the CDR3 reads CASSVFSVDTEAFF. CDR3 bases: TGTGCCAGCAGCGTATTTTCCGTAGACACTGAAGCTTTCTTT.

This clone appeared a single time. The CDR3 protein is CASSKARENDEAFPEAFF. CDR3 bases: TGTGCCAGCAGCAAAGCGAGGGAAAACGACGAGGCTTTCCCTGAAGCTTTCTTT. V usage is TRBV21-1 and J usage is TRBJ1-1. TRBV21-1 is recorded as a pseudogene. CDR3 length: 18 residues.

The rearrangement uses TRBV5-1 and TRBJ2-5; D possibly corresponds to TRBD2 (6 bases). Germline CDR1 SGHRS, CDR2 YFSETQ. There are 15 residues in the CDR3. The V gene lost 4 bases and the J gene lost 3 bases, with 16 bases spanning the gap. The DNA of the CDR3 is TGCGCCAGCAGCCCATTAGCGGCAGTTAAAGAGACCCAGTACTTC. It specifies CASSPLAAVKETQYF.

The chain joins TRBV5-6 to TRBJ2-1; 12 nucleotides align to TRBD2. The germline CDR1 and CDR2 sequences are SGHDT and YYEEEE. The V gene end was trimmed by 3 bases and the J gene end by 9 bases; junction bases not matched to a gene: 10. CDR3 length equals 16 residues. Here the CDR3 reads CASSWTSGIRRSEQFF. The CDR3 DNA follows: TGTGCCAGCAGCTGGACTAGCGGGATAAGGCGGAGTGAGCAGTTCTTC. Full variable domain (missing parts from reference TRBV5-6 and TRBJ2-1): DAGVTQSPTHLIKTRGQQVTLRCSPKSGHDTVSWYQQALGQGPQFIFQYYEEEERQRGNFPDRFSGHQFPNYSSELNVNALLLGDSALYLCASSWTSGIRRSEQFFGPGTRLTVL.

The chain employs TRBV19 and TRBJ2-3; TRBD2 aligns across 7 bases. The CDR3 length is 15 residues. Unmatched junction bases numbered 4, after V lost 3 bases and J lost 1 base. Germline CDR1 and CDR2: LNHDA and SQIVND (reference sequence). The CDR3 reads CASSIQRGGTDTQYF. Here the CDR3 DNA reads TGTGCCAGTAGTATTCAGCGGGGAGGCACAGATACGCAGTATTTT. The whole variable domain, filled in from reference TRBV19 and TRBJ2-3, reads DGGITQSPKYLFRKEGQNVTLSCEQNLNHDAMYWYRQDPGQGLRLIYYSQIVNDFQKGDIAEGYSVSREKKESFPLTVTSAQKNPTAFYLCASSIQRGGTDTQYFGPGTRLTVL.

The chain uses TRBV10-2 and TRBJ2-7; D is undetermined. The germline V and J ends were trimmed by 4 bases and 3 bases, with 10 bases remaining between them. This CDR3 is built from 13 residues. Germline V gene lookup returns CDR1 WSHSY and CDR2 SAAADI. The DNA of the CDR3 is TGCGCCAGCAGTGGCAGTACAGTCTACGAGCAGTACTTC. Residues: CASSGSTVYEQYF.

The rearrangement joins TRBV20-1 to TRBJ2-7, with D perhaps TRBD2 (6 bases). Trimming took off 3 bases at V and 2 bases at J, with 14 bases between the two ends. CDR1 and CDR2 from the germline V gene are DFQATT and SNEGSKA (reference sequence). This CDR3 is 14 amino acids long. The CDR3 nucleotides are TGCAGTGCTAGTGATAGCGGTCTCGCCTACGAGCAGTACTTC. Protein product: CSASDSGLAYEQYF.

The chain combines TRBV11-2 with TRBJ2-1; the match to TRBD2 covers 7 bases. Germline V gives CDR1 SGHAT, CDR2 FQNNGV. V lost 2 bases, J lost 6 bases, and 16 bases stayed unmatched. The length of the CDR3 is 18 residues. Here the CDR3 reads CASSLWLAARPGLNEQFF. CDR3 DNA sequence: TGTGCCAGCAGCTTATGGCTAGCGGCCCGTCCCGGCCTCAATGAGCAGTTCTTC.

The gene calls are TRBV24-1 and TRBJ2-5, with D possibly being TRBD2 (6 bases). Trimming removed 0 bases from V and 5 bases from J, with 18 bases in between. In germline, CDR1 is KGHDR, CDR2 SFDVKD. The CDR3 length is 17 residues. The chain's CDR3 is CATSDLSSGDGRETQYF. CDR3 coding DNA: TGTGCCACCAGTGATTTGAGTTCGGGAGACGGTAGGGAGACCCAGTACTTC.

The V gene is TRBV27, the J gene TRBJ2-3; 11 bases are a match to TRBD2. Germline CDR1 reads MNHEY; CDR2 reads SMNVEV (reference sequence). This CDR3 has 15 residues. The junction had 3 bases not matched to a gene; V was cut back by 6 bases and J by 1 base. CDR3 in amino acids: CASSRLAGRTDTQYF. The CDR3 coding sequence is TGTGCCAGCAGCCGACTAGCGGGACGCACAGATACGCAGTATTTT.

V is TRBV2 and J is TRBJ2-5; a weak D match, TRBD1 (6 bases). Germline V CDR1 and CDR2: SNHLY, FYNNEI. The CDR3 runs to 13 residues. V shed 7 bases and J shed 5 bases, with 14 bases lying between them. CDR3 DNA: TGTGCCAGCATAGGGACAAGGGAGGAGACCCAGTACTTC. Protein: CASIGTREETQYF.